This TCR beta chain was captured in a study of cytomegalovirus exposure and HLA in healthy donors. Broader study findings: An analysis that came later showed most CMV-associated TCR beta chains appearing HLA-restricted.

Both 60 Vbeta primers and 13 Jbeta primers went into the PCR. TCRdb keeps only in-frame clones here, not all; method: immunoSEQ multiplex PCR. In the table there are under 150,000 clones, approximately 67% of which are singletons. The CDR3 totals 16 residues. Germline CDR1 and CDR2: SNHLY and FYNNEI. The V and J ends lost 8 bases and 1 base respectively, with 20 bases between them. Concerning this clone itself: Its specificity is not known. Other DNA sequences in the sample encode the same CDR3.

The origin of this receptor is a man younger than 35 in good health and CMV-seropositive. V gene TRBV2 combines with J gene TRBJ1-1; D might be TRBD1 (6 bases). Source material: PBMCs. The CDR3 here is CASAGGQGGWNTEAFF. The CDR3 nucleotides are TGTGCCAGCGCGGGGGGGCAGGGCGGGTGGAACACTGAAGCTTTCTTT.